The clone carrying this TCR beta chain was seen ten or more times. The data belong to a study of spatial heterogeneity in lung cancer. CDR3 length equals 18 residues. Trimming took 5 bases from V and 0 from J; bases not matched to a gene: 12. Germline CDR1 reads WSHSY; CDR2 reads SAAADI. TCRdb re-derived calls from the 5' RACE reads in MiXCR, one entry per CDR3 protein. The sample lists 30,000 to 40,000 distinct CDR3 sequences, about 5% occurring once. The time point was: sample taken at primary tumor resection. Whole RNA, which was extracted from tumor, nontumor lung tissue or frozen PBMC, was sequenced without any cell sorting.

The gene calls are TRBV10-2 and TRBJ2-7; 11 bases align to TRBD2. This TCR came from a female donor with early-stage non-small cell lung cancer. This material consisted of PBMCs, taken at surgery. CDR3 DNA: TGCGCCAGCAGTCAGTTCCTAGCGGGGGGCCTGAGCTCCTACGAGCAGTACTTC. It encodes CASSQFLAGGLSSYEQYF.